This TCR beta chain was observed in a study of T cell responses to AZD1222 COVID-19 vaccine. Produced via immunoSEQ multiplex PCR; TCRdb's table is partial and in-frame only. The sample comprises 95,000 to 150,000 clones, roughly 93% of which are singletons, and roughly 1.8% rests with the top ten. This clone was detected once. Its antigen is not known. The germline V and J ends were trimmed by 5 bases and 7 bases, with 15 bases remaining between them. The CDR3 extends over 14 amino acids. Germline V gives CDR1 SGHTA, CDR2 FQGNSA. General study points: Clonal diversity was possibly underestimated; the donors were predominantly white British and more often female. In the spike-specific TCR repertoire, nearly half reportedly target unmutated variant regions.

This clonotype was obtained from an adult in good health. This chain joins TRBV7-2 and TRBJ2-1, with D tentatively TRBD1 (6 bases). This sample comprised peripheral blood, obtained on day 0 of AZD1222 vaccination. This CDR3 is CASSPGTLGNEQFF. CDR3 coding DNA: TGTGCCAGCAGCCCCGGGACACTAGGAAATGAGCAGTTCTTC.